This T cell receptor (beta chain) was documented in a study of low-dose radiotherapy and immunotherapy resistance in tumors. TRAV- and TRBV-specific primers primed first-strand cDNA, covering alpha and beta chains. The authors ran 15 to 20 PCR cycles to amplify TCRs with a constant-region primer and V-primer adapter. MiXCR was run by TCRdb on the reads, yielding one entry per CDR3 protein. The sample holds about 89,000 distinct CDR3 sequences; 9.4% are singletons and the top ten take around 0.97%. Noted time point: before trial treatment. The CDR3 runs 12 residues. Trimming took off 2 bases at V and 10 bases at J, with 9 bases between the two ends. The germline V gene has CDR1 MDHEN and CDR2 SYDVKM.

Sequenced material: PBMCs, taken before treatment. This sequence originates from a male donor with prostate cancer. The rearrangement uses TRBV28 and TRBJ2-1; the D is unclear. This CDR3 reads CASSLQTYEQFF. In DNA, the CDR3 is TGTGCCAGCAGTTTACAGACCTACGAGCAGTTCTTC. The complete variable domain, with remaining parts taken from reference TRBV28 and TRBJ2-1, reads DVKVTQSSRYLVKRTGEKVFLECVQDMDHENMFWYRQDPGLGLRLIYFSYDVKMKEKGDIPEGYSVSREKKERFSLILESASTNQTSMYLCASSLQTYEQFFGPGTRLTVL.